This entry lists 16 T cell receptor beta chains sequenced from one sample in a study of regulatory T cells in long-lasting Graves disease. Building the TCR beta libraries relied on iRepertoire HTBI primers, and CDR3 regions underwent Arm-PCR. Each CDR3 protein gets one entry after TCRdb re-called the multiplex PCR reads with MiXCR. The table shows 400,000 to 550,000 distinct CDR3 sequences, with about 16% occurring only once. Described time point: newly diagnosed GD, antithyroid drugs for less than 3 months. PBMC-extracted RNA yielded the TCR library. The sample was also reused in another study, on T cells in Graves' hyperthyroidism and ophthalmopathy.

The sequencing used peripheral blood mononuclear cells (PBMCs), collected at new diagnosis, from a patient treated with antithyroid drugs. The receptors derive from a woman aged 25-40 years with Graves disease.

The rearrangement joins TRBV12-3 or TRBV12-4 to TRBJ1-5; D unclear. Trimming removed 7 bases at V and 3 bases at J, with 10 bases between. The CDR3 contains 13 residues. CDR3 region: CASKGATNQPQHF. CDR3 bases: TGTGCCAGCAAGGGAGCTACCAATCAGCCCCAGCATTTT.

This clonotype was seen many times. CDR3 DNA: TGTGCCAGCAGTTACGCTCCGGGATTTGCAGATACGCAGTATTTT. Its translation is CASSYAPGFADTQYF. The chain uses TRBV6-2 or TRBV6-3 and TRBJ2-3, with a possible D match to TRBD2 (5 bases). Trimming left V 2 bases short and J 4 bases short, with 13 bases between. Germline assignment: CDR1 MNHEY and CDR2 SVGEGT. This CDR3 region has 15 residues.

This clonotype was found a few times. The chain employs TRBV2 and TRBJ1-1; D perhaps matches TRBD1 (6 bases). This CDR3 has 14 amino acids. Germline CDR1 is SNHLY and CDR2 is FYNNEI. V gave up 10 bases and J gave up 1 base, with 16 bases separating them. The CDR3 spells CATTWGHKNTEAFF. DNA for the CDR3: TGTGCCACCACCTGGGGACATAAGAACACTGAAGCTTTCTTT.

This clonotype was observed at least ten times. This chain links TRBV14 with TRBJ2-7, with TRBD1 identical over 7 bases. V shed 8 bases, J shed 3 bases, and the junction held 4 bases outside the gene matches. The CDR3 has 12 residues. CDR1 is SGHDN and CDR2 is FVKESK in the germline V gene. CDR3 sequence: CASGGQFYEQYF. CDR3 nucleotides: TGTGCCAGCGGGGGACAGTTCTACGAGCAGTACTTC. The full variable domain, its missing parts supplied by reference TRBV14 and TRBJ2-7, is EAGVTQFPSHSVIEKGQTVTLRCDPISGHDNLYWYRRVMGKEIKFLLHFVKESKQDESGMPNNRFLAERTGGTYSTLKVQPAELEDSGVYFCASGGQFYEQYFGPGTRLTVT.

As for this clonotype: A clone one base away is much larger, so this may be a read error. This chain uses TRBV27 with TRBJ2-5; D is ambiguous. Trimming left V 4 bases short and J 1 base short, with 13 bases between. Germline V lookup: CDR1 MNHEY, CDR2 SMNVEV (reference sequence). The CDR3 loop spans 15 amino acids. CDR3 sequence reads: CASSSRTRFQETQYF. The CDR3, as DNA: TGTGCCAGCAGTTCCCGGACCCGCTTCCAAGAGACCCAGTACTTC.

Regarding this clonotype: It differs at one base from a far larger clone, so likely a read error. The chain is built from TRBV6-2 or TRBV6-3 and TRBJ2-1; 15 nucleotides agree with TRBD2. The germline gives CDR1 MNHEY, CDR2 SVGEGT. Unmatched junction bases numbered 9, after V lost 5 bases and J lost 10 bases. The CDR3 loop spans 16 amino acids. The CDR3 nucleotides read TGTGCCAGCAGTGGGACTAGCGGGAGGAGGGCCTACGAGCAGTTCTTC. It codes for CASSGTSGRRAYEQFF.

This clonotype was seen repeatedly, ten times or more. In DNA form, the CDR3 reads TGTGCCAGCAGCTGGACAGGGGATCAGCCCCAGCATTTT. This sequence encodes CASSWTGDQPQHF. The V gene is TRBV7-2, the J gene TRBJ1-5; 9 bases agree with TRBD1. Germline V gene sequence: CDR1 SGHTA, CDR2 FQGNSA. V lost 4 bases to trimming and J lost 5 bases; unmatched junction nucleotides: 0. This CDR3 is built from 13 residues.

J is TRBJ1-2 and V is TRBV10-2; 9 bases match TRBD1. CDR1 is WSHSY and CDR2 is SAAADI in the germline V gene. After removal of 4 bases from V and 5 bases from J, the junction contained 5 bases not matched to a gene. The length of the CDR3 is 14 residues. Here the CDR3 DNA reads TGCGCCAGCAGTGGGATAGGGACAGGGTATGGCTACACCTTC. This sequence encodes CASSGIGTGYGYTF.

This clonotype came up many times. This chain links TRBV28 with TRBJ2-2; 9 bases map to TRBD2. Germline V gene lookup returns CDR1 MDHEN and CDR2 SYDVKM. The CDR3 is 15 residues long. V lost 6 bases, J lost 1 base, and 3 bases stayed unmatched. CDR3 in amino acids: CASSKAGGNTGELFF. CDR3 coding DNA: TGTGCCAGCAGCAAAGCGGGAGGGAACACCGGGGAGCTGTTTTTT.

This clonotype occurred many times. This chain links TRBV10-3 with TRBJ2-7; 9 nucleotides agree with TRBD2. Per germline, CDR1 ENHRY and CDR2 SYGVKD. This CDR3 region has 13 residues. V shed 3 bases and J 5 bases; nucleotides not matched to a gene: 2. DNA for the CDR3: TGTGCCATCAGTGAACGGACTAGCGACGAGCAGTACTTC. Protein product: CAISERTSDEQYF.

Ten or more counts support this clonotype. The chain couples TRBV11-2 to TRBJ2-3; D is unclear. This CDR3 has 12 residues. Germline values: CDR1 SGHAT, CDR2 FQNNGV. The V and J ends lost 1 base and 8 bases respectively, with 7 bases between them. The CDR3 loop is CASSLGFGTQYF. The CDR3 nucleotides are TGTGCCAGCAGCTTAGGCTTCGGTACGCAGTATTTT.

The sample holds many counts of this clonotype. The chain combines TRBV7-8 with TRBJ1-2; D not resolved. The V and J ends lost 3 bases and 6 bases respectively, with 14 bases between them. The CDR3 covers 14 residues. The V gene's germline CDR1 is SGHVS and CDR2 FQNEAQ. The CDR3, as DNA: TGTGCCAGCAGCTTCGGCAGCACTAGGGATGGCTACACCTTC. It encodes CASSFGSTRDGYTF.

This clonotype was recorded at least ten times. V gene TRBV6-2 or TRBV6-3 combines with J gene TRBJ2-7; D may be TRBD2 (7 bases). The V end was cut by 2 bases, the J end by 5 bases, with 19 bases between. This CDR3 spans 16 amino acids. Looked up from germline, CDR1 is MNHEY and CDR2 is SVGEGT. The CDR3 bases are TGTGCCAGCAGTTACCCCCCGGGTGGGGGGGGCGACGAGCAGTACTTC. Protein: CASSYPPGGGGDEQYF.

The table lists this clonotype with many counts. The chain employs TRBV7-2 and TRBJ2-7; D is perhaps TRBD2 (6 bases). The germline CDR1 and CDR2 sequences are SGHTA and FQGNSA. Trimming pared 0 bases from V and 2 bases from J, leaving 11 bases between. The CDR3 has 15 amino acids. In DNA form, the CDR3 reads TGTGCCAGCAGCTTAGCCCATGGGGGGACCTACGAGCAGTACTTC. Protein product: CASSLAHGGTYEQYF.

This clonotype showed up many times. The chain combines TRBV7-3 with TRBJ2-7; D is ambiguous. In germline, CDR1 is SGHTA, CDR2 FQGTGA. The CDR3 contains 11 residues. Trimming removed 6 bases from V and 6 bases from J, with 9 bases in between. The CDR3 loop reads CASSPPGEQYF. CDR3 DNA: TGTGCCAGCAGTCCGCCCGGCGAGCAGTACTTC. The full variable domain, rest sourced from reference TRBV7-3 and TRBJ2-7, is GAGVSQTPSNKVTEKGKYVELRCDPISGHTALYWYRQSLGQGPEFLIYFQGTGAADDSGLPNDRFFAVRPEGSVSTLKIQRTERGDSAVYLCASSPPGEQYFGPGTRLTVT.

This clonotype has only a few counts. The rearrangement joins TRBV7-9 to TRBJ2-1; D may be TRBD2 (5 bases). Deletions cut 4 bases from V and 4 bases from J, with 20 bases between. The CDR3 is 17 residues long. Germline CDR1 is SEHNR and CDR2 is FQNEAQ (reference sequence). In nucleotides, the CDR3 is TGTGCCAGCAGCTCCCCAGGCCCGGACTGGGGATACAATGAGCAGTTCTTC. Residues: CASSSPGPDWGYNEQFF.